Listed below are T cell receptor beta chains from one sample, sequenced in a study of shared clonotypes between healthy human individuals. Sequencing was performed with immunoSEQ multiplex PCR; in TCRdb, only in-frame clones are kept and a portion is missing. This table holds approximately 2,200,000 clones, approximately 94% found once. Sequencing was carried out using naive CD8+ T cells from PBMCs. Receptors were obtained from a man younger than 35 in good health. Some clones in this sample may be carry-over from other donors' samples. Both conserved end residues are trimmed from each CDR3.

v_call	cdr3_aa
TRBV6-1	ASSAPRDSLYEQY
TRBV7-3	ASSPIGRGSSYNEQF
TRBV29-1	SVDTQGKGAEAF
TRBV7-8	ASSFRPGQVDEQY
TRBV7-7	ASSPRIAGELF
TRBV4-2	ASSQVRRTSGRHDNEQF
TRBV5-1	ASSSTGTQITDTQY
TRBV19	ASSLGFTGELF
TRBV28	ASSLFWQKTNTEAF
TRBV27	ASSLLTSTGTGDYGYT
TRBV7-9	ASRTPNTGELF
TRBV27	ASSLARDSRLYEQY